Each of the 18 T cell receptor beta chains below was sequenced from the same sample in a study of shared clonotypes between healthy human individuals. TCRdb keeps only in-frame clones here, not all; method: immunoSEQ multiplex PCR. The data hold about 800,000 clones, with just over 95% observed a single time. Naive CD8 cells, CD45RO-negative and positively selected for CCR7, excluded terminally differentiated effector memory CD45RA+ cells. The sequenced sample was naive CD8+ T cells sorted from blood. These receptors came from a man aged 25-45 years in good health.

Note on this clone: This sample also contains other DNA sequences that code for the same CDR3. This chain connects TRBV7-9 to TRBJ1-5; TRBD1 matches 7 bases. Germline V gene data show CDR1 as SEHNR and CDR2 as FQNEAQ (reference sequence). The junction had 4 bases not matched to a gene; V was cut back by 1 base and J by 7 bases. The CDR3 contains 14 residues. The CDR3 spells CASSLGQGEQPQHF. CDR3 bases: TGTGCCAGCAGCTTAGGACAGGGCGAACAGCCCCAGCATTTT.

This chain joins TRBV14 and TRBJ2-1, with 7 bases lining up with TRBD1. V lost 4 bases and J lost 8; bases outside the gene matches: 5. This CDR3 is built from 13 residues. The V gene's germline CDR1 is SGHDN and CDR2 FVKESK. CDR3 region: CASSPRQGHEQFF. In DNA form, the CDR3 reads TGTGCCAGCAGCCCCAGACAGGGTCATGAGCAGTTCTTC.

This chain uses TRBV18 with TRBJ2-7; a possible D gene is TRBD1 (6 bases). The germline V gene encodes CDR1 KGHSH and CDR2 LQKENI. This CDR3 is 15 amino acids long. V was pared by 3 bases and J by 2 bases, with 14 bases between. CDR3 protein: CASSPTGINAYEQYF. CDR3 nucleotides: TGTGCCAGCTCACCGACAGGTATTAACGCCTACGAGCAGTACTTC.

The DNA of the CDR3 is TGTGCCAGCAGCTTAGGGGGGGTTACCTATGGCTACACCTTC. This translates into CASSLGGVTYGYTF. This chain connects TRBV5-6 to TRBJ1-2; a weak D match, TRBD1 (6 bases). This CDR3 has 14 residues. Germline CDR1 SGHDT, CDR2 YYEEEE. V was clipped by 2 bases and J by 4 bases, with 12 bases between them.

DNA for the CDR3: TGTGCCAGCAGCTTAGGCCTAGCGGGAGTGTTTAGCAATGAGCAGTTCTTC. Translation: CASSLGLAGVFSNEQFF. The rearrangement links TRBV7-9 to TRBJ2-1; TRBD2 agrees at 10 bases. With V trimmed by 1 base and J by 6 bases, 9 bases remained unmatched. Germline V gene sequence: CDR1 SEHNR, CDR2 FQNEAQ (reference sequence). The CDR3 is 17 residues long.

This chain connects TRBV7-9 to TRBJ2-7; 10 nucleotides align to TRBD2. V dropped 5 bases and J dropped 2; count of bases not matched to a gene: 12. The length of the CDR3 is 17 residues. Germline-derived CDR1 and CDR2 are SEHNR and FQNEAQ (reference sequence). CDR3 coding DNA: TGTGCCAGCAGCCCCCCCCGCAAGCGGGAGGGTACCTACGAGCAGTACTTC. Residues: CASSPPRKREGTYEQYF.

This chain connects TRBV15 to TRBJ2-1, with D unclear. The CDR3 totals 14 residues. Trimming stripped 5 bases from V and 6 bases from J, with 14 bases between. CDR1 and CDR2 (germline): LNHNV, YYDKDF (reference sequence). CDR3 in amino acids: CATSRVIEANEQFF. As DNA, the CDR3 is TGTGCCACCAGCCGGGTTATAGAGGCCAATGAGCAGTTCTTC.

V usage is TRBV27 and J usage is TRBJ2-7, with 10 bases lining up with TRBD1. There are 15 residues in the CDR3. V gave up 5 bases and J gave up 3 bases; unmatched junction bases: 7. Looked up from germline, CDR1 is MNHEY and CDR2 is SMNVEV (reference sequence). CDR3 sequence (DNA): TGTGCCAGCAGTGCGACAGGGGGCCGGTTCTACGAGCAGTACTTC. Its protein is CASSATGGRFYEQYF.

This chain uses TRBV27 with TRBJ1-4; D is unclear. Germline V gene sequence: CDR1 MNHEY, CDR2 SMNVEV (reference sequence). Trimming removed 6 bases at V and 4 bases at J, with 12 bases between. This CDR3 is 14 amino acids long. CDR3 nucleotides: TGTGCCAGCAGCCCTACTGGGAATAATGAAAAACTGTTTTTT. As protein: CASSPTGNNEKLFF.

V is TRBV29-1 and J is TRBJ2-1; D is unresolved. CDR1 is SQVTM, CDR2 ANQGSEA, per germline. Trimming removed 6 bases from V and 7 bases from J, with 10 bases in between. The CDR3 sequence is 11 residues long. CDR3: CSVTTGNEQFF. The CDR3 bases are TGCAGCGTAACTACCGGGAATGAGCAGTTCTTC.

The rearrangement links TRBV19 to TRBJ2-7; the D gene is possibly TRBD2 (6 bases). The CDR3 spans 15 residues. Germline CDR1 is LNHDA and CDR2 is SQIVND (reference sequence). Between the trimmed V and J ends, which lost 5 bases and 2 bases, there was a span of 16 bases. CDR3 in DNA: TGTGCCAGTAGTGTAACTAGCAGACCAACCTACGAGCAGTACTTC. This sequence encodes CASSVTSRPTYEQYF.

The chain is built from TRBV7-9 and TRBJ2-1; perhaps D is TRBD1 or TRBD2 (5 bases each). CDR1 and CDR2 (germline): SEHNR, FQNEAQ (reference sequence). The CDR3 consists of 16 residues. Trimming removed 3 bases at V and 5 bases at J, with 17 bases between. The CDR3: CASSLTRGEPNNEQFF. CDR3 coding DNA: TGTGCCAGCAGCTTGACGAGGGGCGAGCCCAACAATGAGCAGTTCTTC.

The chain recombines TRBV5-1 with TRBJ2-7; 10 nucleotides agree with TRBD1. The V and J ends lost 5 bases and 3 bases, in that order; junction bases with no gene match: 8. This CDR3 contains 15 residues. Germline CDR1 is SGHRS and CDR2 is YFSETQ. The CDR3 nucleotides read TGCGCCAGCAGACACGGGACAGGGGTCGTCTACGAGCAGTACTTC. Translation: CASRHGTGVVYEQYF.

The CDR3, as DNA: TGTGCCAGCAGTATAAACAGGGTCTACGAGCAGTACTTC. The encoded protein is CASSINRVYEQYF. The J gene is TRBJ2-7, the V gene TRBV27; D perhaps matches TRBD1 (6 bases). V was cut by 5 bases and J by 3 bases, with 11 bases left in between. This CDR3 spans 13 amino acids. CDR1 is MNHEY and CDR2 is SMNVEV in the germline V gene (reference sequence).

The rearrangement joins TRBV29-1 to TRBJ2-1; 13 bases match TRBD2. Trimming at V came to 1 base and at J to 6 bases, leaving 6 bases not matched to a gene. The CDR3 runs 16 residues. Germline-derived CDR1 and CDR2 are SQVTM and ANQGSEA. The CDR3 DNA is TGCAGCGTTGAAGGGTGGGGACTAGCGGGAACCAATGAGCAGTTCTTC. This gives the protein CSVEGWGLAGTNEQFF.

This rearrangement joins TRBV7-9 to TRBJ2-7; D might be TRBD1 or TRBD2, each matching 5 bases. This CDR3 region has 13 residues. Germline CDR1 is SEHNR and CDR2 is FQNEAQ (reference sequence). V was clipped by 5 bases and J by 5 bases, with 13 bases between them. The CDR3 region is CASSPRGSHEQYF. CDR3 nucleotide sequence: TGTGCCAGCAGCCCGAGGGGATCCCACGAGCAGTACTTC.

V is TRBV10-1 and J is TRBJ2-1; 9 bases fit TRBD2. Germline V gene lookup returns CDR1 WNHNN and CDR2 SYGVQD (reference sequence). The V and J ends lost 6 bases and 7 bases, in that order; junction bases with no gene match: 19. The CDR3 is 18 residues long. This CDR3 is CASRESGGPIQVVNEQFF. Here the CDR3 DNA reads TGCGCCAGCAGAGAAAGCGGGGGGCCGATTCAAGTGGTGAATGAGCAGTTCTTC.

V usage is TRBV4-1 and J usage is TRBJ1-1; D is undetermined. The CDR3 is 16 amino acids. Germline CDR1 and CDR2: MGHRA and YSYEKL. Trimming cost V 0 bases and J 4 bases, with 15 bases left between them. DNA for the CDR3: TGCGCCAGCAGCCAAGATTCAAAGGGCTTCGGCACTGAAGCTTTCTTT. Its translation: CASSQDSKGFGTEAFF.